This T cell receptor (beta chain) was profiled in a study of T cells in Graves' hyperthyroidism and ophthalmopathy. Study-level findings and limits: Researchers found most expanded thyroid clonotypes above 0.001 in blood as well.

This clonotype was detected many times. What it binds is not known. V was cut by 2 bases and J by 4 bases, with 11 bases left in between. Germline CDR1 and CDR2: MDHEN and SYDVKM. CDR3 length: 14 residues. Amplified regions were TCR beta CDR3 sequences from RNA transcripts. TCR CDR3 regions were first amplified by RT-PCR with HTBI primers. TCRdb fed the multiplex PCR reads into MiXCR, producing one record per CDR3 protein. The sample records hundreds of thousands of distinct CDR3 sequences, about 16% being singletons. The chain is built from TRBV28 and TRBJ1-1; TRBD1 is a possible D gene (6 bases). The clonotype originates from a woman aged 25-40 years with Graves' hyperthyroidism. The sample comprised blood. The CDR3 DNA follows: TGTGCCAGCAGTTTAAGGGGGATCGGCACTGAAGCTTTCTTT. Translating gives CASSLRGIGTEAFF.